These T cell receptor beta chains were read from a single sample in a study of blood T cell repertoires in COVID-19. The repertoire was sequenced with immunoSEQ multiplex PCR; TCRdb's copy has only in-frame clones and lacks some. The sample lists about 170,000 clones, under 95% occurring once. The sequenced sample consisted of peripheral blood. These receptors all come from a man between 18 and 35 years old with COVID-19, enrolled during active disease. Both conserved end residues are part of each CDR3. Fields, in order: V gene, J gene, D gene, clone size, CDR3 DNA, CDR3 protein. The D gene is left open where the match is weak. Not all rows give a size; the values are once, few, many and, for expanded clones, a class.

v_call: TRBV2; j_call: TRBJ2-5; d_call: -; clone_size: once; cdr3_nt: TGTGCCAGCAGTGATCAGGGATCGACCCAGTACTTC; cdr3_aa: CASSDQGSTQYF
v_call: TRBV6-6; j_call: TRBJ2-2; d_call: -; clone_size: -; cdr3_nt: TGTGCCAGCAGTTACACACTAGCAACTGGCGGGGAGCTGTTTTTT; cdr3_aa: CASSYTLATGGELFF
v_call: TRBV9; j_call: TRBJ2-6; d_call: -; clone_size: once; cdr3_nt: TGTGCCAGCAGCGAGGCGCGAGGATCTGGGGCCAACGTCCTGACTTTC; cdr3_aa: CASSEARGSGANVLTF
v_call: TRBV7-2; j_call: TRBJ1-6; d_call: TRBD1; clone_size: -; cdr3_nt: TGTGCCAGCAGCCCCAGGGGGAGTGGTTCACCCCTCCACTTT; cdr3_aa: CASSPRGSGSPLHF
v_call: TRBV12-5; j_call: TRBJ1-2; d_call: -; clone_size: -; cdr3_nt: TGTGCTAGTGGTTTTGGCGCAGAGGATAACTATGGCTACACCTTC; cdr3_aa: CASGFGAEDNYGYTF
v_call: TRBV9; j_call: TRBJ2-3; d_call: TRBD2; clone_size: -; cdr3_nt: TGTGCCAGCAGCGTAGGGGTAGCGGGAGTGAGAGATACGCAGTATTTT; cdr3_aa: CASSVGVAGVRDTQYF
v_call: TRBV28; j_call: TRBJ2-1; d_call: -; clone_size: few; cdr3_nt: TGTGCCAGCAGTCTTTACAGGGGGAGGGGTGAGCAGTTCTTC; cdr3_aa: CASSLYRGRGEQFF
v_call: TRBV7-9; j_call: TRBJ2-7; d_call: TRBD1; clone_size: -; cdr3_nt: TGTGCCAGCAGCCCTGGGACAGGAGCTTACGAGCAGTACTTC; cdr3_aa: CASSPGTGAYEQYF
v_call: TRBV3-1/TRBV3-2; j_call: TRBJ2-7; d_call: TRBD1; clone_size: -; cdr3_nt: TGTGCCAGCAGCCAAGGCCCAGGGGGTCCCCCCGCTTACGAGCAGTACTTC; cdr3_aa: CASSQGPGGPPAYEQYF
v_call: TRBV12-5; j_call: TRBJ2-4; d_call: -; clone_size: -; cdr3_nt: TGTGCTACCTGGAGGGGGCAGTACGTAGCCAAAAACATTCAGTACTTC; cdr3_aa: CATWRGQYVAKNIQYF
v_call: TRBV4-1; j_call: TRBJ1-5; d_call: -; clone_size: -; cdr3_nt: TGCGCCAGCAGCCAAGATCCCAGGGTCGGCAATCAGCCCCAGCATTTT; cdr3_aa: CASSQDPRVGNQPQHF
v_call: TRBV28; j_call: TRBJ1-3; d_call: -; clone_size: -; cdr3_nt: TGTGCCAGCAGTACAGGCTCTGGAAACACCATATATTTT; cdr3_aa: CASSTGSGNTIYF
v_call: TRBV30; j_call: TRBJ1-1; d_call: -; clone_size: once; cdr3_nt: TGTGCCTGGACAACCTTGAGGGTGAACACTGAAGCTTTCTTT; cdr3_aa: CAWTTLRVNTEAFF
v_call: TRBV5-8; j_call: TRBJ1-5; d_call: TRBD1; clone_size: -; cdr3_nt: TGTGCCAGCAGCTACAGAGGACAGGGCCCAAATCAGCCCCAGCATTTT; cdr3_aa: CASSYRGQGPNQPQHF
v_call: TRBV11-2; j_call: TRBJ2-7; d_call: -; clone_size: -; cdr3_nt: TGTGCCAGCAGCTTGGGCCAGGGGCCCTACGAGCAGTACTTC; cdr3_aa: CASSLGQGPYEQYF
v_call: TRBV4-3; j_call: TRBJ2-2; d_call: -; clone_size: -; cdr3_nt: TGCGCCAGCAGCCAGGACTACACCGGGGAGCTGTTTTTT; cdr3_aa: CASSQDYTGELFF
v_call: TRBV11-3; j_call: TRBJ2-2; d_call: TRBD2; clone_size: -; cdr3_nt: TGTGCCAGCACTTCTAGCGGGAGGACCGGGGAGCTGTTTTTT; cdr3_aa: CASTSSGRTGELFF
v_call: TRBV6-5; j_call: TRBJ1-6; d_call: -; clone_size: -; cdr3_nt: TGTGCCAGCAGCTTAACGACAAGTTATAATTCACCCCTCCACTTT; cdr3_aa: CASSLTTSYNSPLHF
v_call: TRBV19; j_call: TRBJ1-1; d_call: -; clone_size: -; cdr3_nt: TGTGCCAGTACCACCTGGGGGGGGACGAACACTGAAGCTTTCTTT; cdr3_aa: CASTTWGGTNTEAFF
v_call: TRBV9; j_call: TRBJ2-1; d_call: TRBD2; clone_size: -; cdr3_nt: TGTGCCAGCAGCGCGGGGGGACTAGCGAAGTACAATGAGCAGTTCTTC; cdr3_aa: CASSAGGLAKYNEQFF
v_call: TRBV6-5; j_call: TRBJ1-4; d_call: -; clone_size: -; cdr3_nt: TGTGCCAGCAGCCCCCGGGAAGCAACTAATGAAAAACTGTTTTTT; cdr3_aa: CASSPREATNEKLFF
v_call: TRBV6-6; j_call: TRBJ1-4; d_call: -; clone_size: -; cdr3_nt: TGTGCCAGCAGTTACAGCCCTGAAAAACTGTTTTTT; cdr3_aa: CASSYSPEKLFF
v_call: TRBV28; j_call: TRBJ1-5; d_call: -; clone_size: once; cdr3_nt: TGTGCCAGCAGTTTATTTGAGACAGGCCCGGTAGATAATCAGCCCCAGCATTTT; cdr3_aa: CASSLFETGPVDNQPQHF
v_call: TRBV7-2; j_call: TRBJ1-6; d_call: -; clone_size: -; cdr3_nt: TGTGCCAGCAGCTTTCGCCGGGACAAAAATAATTCACCCCTCCACTTT; cdr3_aa: CASSFRRDKNNSPLHF
v_call: TRBV3-1/TRBV3-2; j_call: TRBJ2-1; d_call: -; clone_size: once; cdr3_nt: TGTGCCAGCAGCCACCCTCGGCTAGCAGGAGTTCACAATGAGCAGTTCTTC; cdr3_aa: CASSHPRLAGVHNEQFF
v_call: TRBV9; j_call: TRBJ2-1; d_call: -; clone_size: -; cdr3_nt: TGTGCCAGCAGCCCCGTAAACAATGAGCAGTTCTTC; cdr3_aa: CASSPVNNEQFF
v_call: TRBV24-1; j_call: TRBJ1-2; d_call: -; clone_size: -; cdr3_nt: TGTGCCACCAGTGACCCCCGACAGGCCCCCTCCTATGGCTACACCTTC; cdr3_aa: CATSDPRQAPSYGYTF